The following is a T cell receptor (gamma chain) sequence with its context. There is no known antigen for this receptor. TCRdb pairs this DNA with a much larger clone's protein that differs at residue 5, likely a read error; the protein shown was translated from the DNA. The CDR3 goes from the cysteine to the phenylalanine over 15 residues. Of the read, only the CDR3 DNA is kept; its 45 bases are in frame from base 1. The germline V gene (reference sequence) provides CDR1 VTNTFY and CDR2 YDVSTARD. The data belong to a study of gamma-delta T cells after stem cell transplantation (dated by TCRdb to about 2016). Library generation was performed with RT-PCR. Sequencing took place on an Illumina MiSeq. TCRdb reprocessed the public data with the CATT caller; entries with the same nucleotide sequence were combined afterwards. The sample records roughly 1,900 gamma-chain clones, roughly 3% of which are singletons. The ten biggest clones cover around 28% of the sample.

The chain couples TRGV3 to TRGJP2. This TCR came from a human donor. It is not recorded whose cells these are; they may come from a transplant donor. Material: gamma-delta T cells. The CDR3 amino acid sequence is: CATWGRRSSDWIKTF. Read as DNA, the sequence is TGTGCCACCTGGGGCAGGCGGAGTAGTGATTGGATCAAGACGTTT.